This TCR beta chain was captured by sequencing in a study of identical twins. The CDR3 length is 15 residues. The germline V gene has CDR1 MGHRA and CDR2 YSYEKL. Trimming took 1 base from V and 3 from J, leaving 13 bases between them. TCRdb redid the calling of the 5' RACE reads with MiXCR, one entry per CDR3 protein. The repertoire includes 1.5 million to 2 million distinct CDR3 sequences, 32% of them detected once, and roughly 0.3% sits in the top ten. Sequenced sample: cord blood. This receptor was identified in a newborn girl in good health. This chain uses TRBV4-1 with TRBJ2-7; D is uncertain. In DNA, the CDR3 is TGCGCCAGCAGCCAAGTCGGTCAGGCCAACTACGAGCAGTACTTC. Translation: CASSQVGQANYEQYF.